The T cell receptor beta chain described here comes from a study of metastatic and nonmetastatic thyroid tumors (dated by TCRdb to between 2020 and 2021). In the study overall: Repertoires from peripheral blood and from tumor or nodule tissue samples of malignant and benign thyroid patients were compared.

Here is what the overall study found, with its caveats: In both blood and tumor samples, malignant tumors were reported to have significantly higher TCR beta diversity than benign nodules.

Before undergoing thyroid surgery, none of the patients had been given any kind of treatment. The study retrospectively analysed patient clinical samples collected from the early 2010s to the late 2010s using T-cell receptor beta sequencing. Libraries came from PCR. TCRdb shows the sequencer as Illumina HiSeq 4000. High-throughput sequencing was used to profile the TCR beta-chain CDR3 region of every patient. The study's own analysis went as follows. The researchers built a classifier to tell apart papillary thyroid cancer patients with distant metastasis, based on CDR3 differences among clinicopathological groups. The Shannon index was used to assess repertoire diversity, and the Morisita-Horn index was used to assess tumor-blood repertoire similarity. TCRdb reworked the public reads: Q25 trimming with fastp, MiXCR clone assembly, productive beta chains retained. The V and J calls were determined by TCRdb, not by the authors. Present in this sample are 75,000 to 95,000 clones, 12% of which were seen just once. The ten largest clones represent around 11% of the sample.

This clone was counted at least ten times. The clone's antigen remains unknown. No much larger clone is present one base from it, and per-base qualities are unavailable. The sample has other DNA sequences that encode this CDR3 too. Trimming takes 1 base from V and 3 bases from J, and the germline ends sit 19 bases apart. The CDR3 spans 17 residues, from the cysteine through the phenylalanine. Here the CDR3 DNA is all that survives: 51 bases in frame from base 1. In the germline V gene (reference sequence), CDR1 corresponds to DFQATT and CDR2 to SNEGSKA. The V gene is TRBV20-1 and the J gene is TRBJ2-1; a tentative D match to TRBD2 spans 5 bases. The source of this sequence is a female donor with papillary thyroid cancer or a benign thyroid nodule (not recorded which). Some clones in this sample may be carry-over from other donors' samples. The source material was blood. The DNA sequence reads TGCAGTGCTAGAGGGGAACTTATCGGGGAGAGCTACAATGAGCAGTTCTTC. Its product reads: CSARGELIGESYNEQFF.